One and the same sample provided the 24 T cell receptor beta chains below, sequenced in a study of blood T cell repertoires in COVID-19. The data were produced by immunoSEQ multiplex PCR, yet TCRdb's version contains in-frame clones alone and is incomplete. The sample includes some 88,000 clones, around 79% of them seen just once. The sample comprised peripheral blood. These receptors all stem from a human donor in a cohort sampled during active COVID-19.

The rearrangement joins TRBV28 to TRBJ1-4; no definite D call. Germline CDR1 reads MDHEN; CDR2 reads SYDVKM. V lost 5 bases to trimming and J lost 7 bases, with 14 bases between them. The CDR3 has 14 amino acids. The CDR3 DNA is TGTGCCAGCAGTCTGAGCGGTTCCGGTGAAAAACTGTTTTTT. It is translated as CASSLSGSGEKLFF.

The chain is built from TRBV2 and TRBJ2-3; D possibly corresponds to TRBD2 (6 bases). Germline lookup yields CDR1 SNHLY and CDR2 FYNNEI. The CDR3 has 15 amino acids. Trimming left V 6 bases short and J 2 bases short, with 15 bases between. CDR3 protein: CASSERARHTDTQYF. DNA for the CDR3: TGTGCCAGCAGCGAGCGGGCCCGCCACACAGATACGCAGTATTTT.

The rearrangement joins TRBV28 to TRBJ1-5, with 11 positions matching TRBD1. Germline assignment: CDR1 MDHEN and CDR2 SYDVKM. The V and J ends lost 5 bases and 7 bases, in that order; junction bases with no gene match: 10. CDR3 length: 16 amino acids. CDR3 coding DNA: TGTGCCAGCAGTCACGGACAGGGGGCGGTCAACCAGCCCCAGCATTTT. It translates to CASSHGQGAVNQPQHF.

V usage is TRBV9 and J usage is TRBJ2-7; weak D call: TRBD1 (5 bases). The CDR3 runs 12 residues. Germline values: CDR1 SGDLS, CDR2 YYNGEE. V shed 7 bases and J shed 3 bases, with 11 bases lying between them. The CDR3 here is CASGPGNYEQYF. As DNA, the CDR3 is TGTGCCAGCGGTCCAGGGAACTACGAGCAGTACTTC.

This chain uses TRBV5-6 with TRBJ2-1; the match to TRBD2 covers 7 bases. V trimming: 0 bases; J trimming: 4 bases; junction bases outside the gene matches: 4. Germline CDR1 and CDR2: SGHDT and YYEEEE. CDR3 size: 15 residues. CDR3 region: CASSLVASGYNEQFF. As DNA, the CDR3 is TGTGCCAGCAGCTTGGTGGCTAGCGGATACAATGAGCAGTTCTTC. Drawing the rest from reference TRBV5-6 and TRBJ2-1, the complete variable domain is DAGVTQSPTHLIKTRGQQVTLRCSPKSGHDTVSWYQQALGQGPQFIFQYYEEEERQRGNFPDRFSGHQFPNYSSELNVNALLLGDSALYLCASSLVASGYNEQFFGPGTRLTVL.

The chain links TRBV24-1 to TRBJ1-2; D is unclear. The germline CDR1 and CDR2 sequences are KGHDR and SFDVKD. V lost 9 bases to trimming and J lost 5 bases, with 6 bases between them. The CDR3 contains 10 residues. The CDR3 is CATPTYGYTF. The CDR3 DNA is TGTGCCACCCCGACTTATGGCTACACCTTC.

This clone was seen at least ten times. The chain recombines TRBV20-1 with TRBJ2-3; D call uncertain. This CDR3 spans 14 amino acids. Trimming took off 3 bases at V and 0 bases at J, with 10 bases between the two ends. CDR1 DFQATT and CDR2 SNEGSKA come from the germline V gene (reference sequence). The chain's CDR3 is CSASREPSTDTQYF. In DNA, the CDR3 is TGCAGTGCTAGTAGAGAACCTAGCACAGATACGCAGTATTTT.

This clone appeared a single time. The rearrangement links TRBV24-1 to TRBJ2-1; 10 bases are a match to TRBD2. With V trimmed by 5 bases and J by 1 base, 10 bases remained unmatched. Germline V gene lookup returns CDR1 KGHDR and CDR2 SFDVKD. This CDR3 has 18 amino acids. This CDR3 is CATSGSGLTSGSYNEQFF. CDR3 coding DNA: TGTGCCACCAGTGGGTCAGGTCTGACTAGCGGGTCCTACAATGAGCAGTTCTTC.

The rearrangement joins TRBV6-5 to TRBJ1-1, with 9 positions matching TRBD1. V trimming: 7 bases; J trimming: 5 bases; junction bases outside the gene matches: 5. The germline V gene encodes CDR1 MNHEY and CDR2 SVGAGI. The length of the CDR3 is 13 residues. The CDR3 bases are TGTGCCAGCATAACCGGGACAGGGACTGAAGCTTTCTTT. It yields the protein CASITGTGTEAFF.

The chain is built from TRBV7-3 and TRBJ2-2, with a possible D match to TRBD1 (5 bases). The germline CDR1 and CDR2 sequences are SGHTA and FQGTGA. V lost 4 bases and J 4 bases, leaving 7 bases between the germline ends. The CDR3 consists of 13 residues. The DNA of the CDR3 is TGTGCCAGCAGCTCGCAGGGCACCGGGGAGCTGTTTTTT. It codes for CASSSQGTGELFF.

V is TRBV19 and J is TRBJ2-2, with 13 bases matching TRBD2. The J segment lost 5 bases and the V segment lost 1 base, leaving 4 bases of the junction unmatched. Germline V gives CDR1 LNHDA, CDR2 SQIVND (reference sequence). The CDR3 sequence is 17 residues long. Here the CDR3 DNA reads TGTGCCAGTAGTATAGTCGGACTAGCGGGAGATACCGGGGAGCTGTTTTTT. It specifies CASSIVGLAGDTGELFF.

This clone occurred a few times. The chain combines TRBV5-1 with TRBJ2-5, with 8 nucleotides matching TRBD2. This CDR3 has 15 residues. The V gene end was trimmed by 6 bases and the J gene end by 1 base; junction bases not matched to a gene: 8. The germline gives CDR1 SGHRS, CDR2 YFSETQ. The CDR3 here is CASTSSGGIQETQYF. The DNA of the CDR3 is TGCGCCAGCACCTCATCGGGGGGGATCCAAGAGACCCAGTACTTC.

The chain couples TRBV11-3 to TRBJ2-1; a weak D match, TRBD2 (5 bases). The CDR3 loop spans 13 amino acids. Trimming shortened V by 1 base and J by 9 bases, and 10 bases separated the two germline ends. Germline lookup yields CDR1 SGHNT and CDR2 YENEEA. The CDR3: CASSLVSGSEQFF. The CDR3, as DNA: TGTGCCAGCAGCTTAGTCTCGGGGTCTGAGCAGTTCTTC.

This sequence joins TRBV10-1 and TRBJ1-1; tentative D call: TRBD1 (5 bases). Germline CDR1 WNHNN, CDR2 SYGVQD (reference sequence). V was shortened by 6 bases and J by 1 base, with 12 bases between the two germline ends. The CDR3 runs 14 residues. The CDR3, as DNA: TGCGCCAGCAGCCAACAGGCAAAGAACACTGAAGCTTTCTTT. Translation gives CASSQQAKNTEAFF.

This chain uses TRBV3-1 (or the pseudogene TRBV3-2) with TRBJ2-7; possible D gene TRBD2, 6 bases. CDR3 length: 16 residues. Trimming removed 0 bases from V and 7 bases from J, with 19 bases in between. Germline lookup yields CDR1 LGHDT and CDR2 YNNKEL (reference sequence). CDR3 DNA: TGTGCCAGCAGCCAAGACCGGACTACCCCGCGACTGGAGCAGTACTTC. Its translation: CASSQDRTTPRLEQYF.

The rearrangement uses TRBV6-5 and TRBJ2-7, with a possible D match to TRBD1 (5 bases). Germline CDR1 MNHEY, CDR2 SVGAGI. Trimming shortened V by 7 bases and J by 3 bases, and 13 bases separated the two germline ends. CDR3 length: 13 residues. The CDR3 DNA sequence: TGTGCCAGCACCCCGGACATCTACTACGAGCAGTACTTC. Translating it yields CASTPDIYYEQYF.

This chain connects TRBV5-4 to TRBJ2-3, with TRBD2 matching over 10 bases. Trimming took 4 bases from V and 5 from J; bases not matched to a gene: 10. Germline CDR1 SGHNT, CDR2 YYREEE (reference sequence). The CDR3 runs to 16 residues. The CDR3 here is CASSPLSGRAEDTQYF. In DNA form, the CDR3 reads TGTGCCAGCAGCCCCCTAAGCGGGAGGGCCGAAGATACGCAGTATTTT.

The genes are TRBV5-1 and TRBJ2-2; 9 positions agree with TRBD1. Trimming at V came to 4 bases and at J to 8 bases, leaving 9 bases not matched to a gene. The germline gives CDR1 SGHRS, CDR2 YFSETQ. The CDR3 has 15 amino acids. The DNA for the CDR3 is TGCGCCAGCAGCCCCCCGGGACAGGGTTATGGGGAGCTGTTTTTT. Translated: CASSPPGQGYGELFF.

The rearrangement links TRBV5-1 to TRBJ1-1, with 7 bases matching TRBD1. J lost 0 bases, V lost 5 bases, and 13 bases had no gene match. The CDR3 spans 17 residues. In germline, CDR1 is SGHRS, CDR2 YFSETQ. CDR3 region: CASRPDRVQRLNTEAFF. In DNA form, the CDR3 reads TGCGCCAGCAGACCCGACAGGGTCCAGCGCTTGAACACTGAAGCTTTCTTT.

This chain joins TRBV18 and TRBJ2-5; D gene ambiguous. V was pared by 3 bases and J by 3 bases, with 14 bases between. There are 15 residues in the CDR3. In germline, CDR1 is KGHSH, CDR2 LQKENI. The CDR3, as DNA: TGTGCCAGCTCACCCCGTGCAGGTCAAGAAGAGACCCAGTACTTC. It translates to CASSPRAGQEETQYF.

J is TRBJ2-3 and V is TRBV18; D is uncertain. CDR3 size: 14 residues. Trimming pared 1 base from V and 2 bases from J, leaving 7 bases between. Germline V CDR1 and CDR2: KGHSH, LQKENI. The CDR3 loop reads CASSPRDFTDTQYF. DNA of the CDR3: TGTGCCAGCTCACCACGAGATTTCACAGATACGCAGTATTTT.

The CDR3 DNA sequence: TGTGCCAGCAGCCCTGGACTATCCAGCTCCTACAATGAGCAGTTCTTC. Residues: CASSPGLSSSYNEQFF. The chain employs TRBV3-1 (or the pseudogene TRBV3-2) and TRBJ2-1, with D tentatively TRBD2 (6 bases). CDR3 size: 16 residues. V shed 4 bases and J shed 0 bases, with 13 bases lying between them. The germline V gene has CDR1 LGHDT and CDR2 YNNKEL (reference sequence).

The rearrangement links TRBV18 to TRBJ1-4; tentatively, D is TRBD1 (6 bases). The CDR3 loop spans 15 amino acids. Trimming shortened V by 1 base and J by 7 bases, and 13 bases separated the two germline ends. The germline V gene has CDR1 KGHSH and CDR2 LQKENI. DNA of the CDR3: TGTGCCAGCTCACCACTGTACAGGGTTGGTGAAAAACTGTTTTTT. Translating gives CASSPLYRVGEKLFF.

V is TRBV9 and J is TRBJ2-2, with 14 positions matching TRBD2. This CDR3 region has 20 residues. V shed 4 bases and J 5 bases; nucleotides not matched to a gene: 16. The germline gives CDR1 SGDLS, CDR2 YYNGEE. DNA for the CDR3: TGTGCCAGCAGCTCCACAACCCCGGGACTAGCGGGAGTTGGGACCGGGGAGCTGTTTTTT. Translated, it gives CASSSTTPGLAGVGTGELFF.